The source of this TCR beta chain is a study of prognosis after radiotherapy for stage I lung cancer. About the research overall: The patient group consisted of around 14 men and roughly 6 women whose ages spanned about 53 to 84, median 74.5 years. General study points: The number of unique TCR clones went down after stereotactic body radiation therapy, with a median of roughly 10,000 versus 7,000.

Per the germline V gene, CDR1 is SGHVS and CDR2 is FNYEAQ. The V end lost 2 bases, the J end lost 5 bases, and 9 bases lay between the germline ends. CDR3 size: 13 residues. Using two-round multiplex PCR, the authors amplified TCR beta CDR3 from genomic DNA. Primers specific to each TRBV and TRBJ gene were used in first-round PCR. TCRdb used MiXCR to reprocess the multiplex PCR reads, holding one entry per CDR3 protein. The sample has tens of thousands of distinct CDR3 sequences, approximately 38% seen once; the top ten hold under 35%. This clonotype has ten or more counts. The antigen is unknown. CT and PET/CT found no node involvement in any patient, and none had received chemotherapy or radiotherapy before or had other malignancies.

The chain carries TRBV7-6 and TRBJ2-5; D perhaps matches TRBD2 (5 bases). This clonotype was sampled from a donor older than 45 with non-small cell lung cancer. Sequencing used PBMCs, obtained before or after stereotactic body radiation therapy (not recorded which). The CDR3 bases are TGTGCCAGCAGCTTATTTGGGGAGGAGACCCAGTACTTC. This translates into CASSLFGEETQYF. Full variable domain (remainder filled in from reference TRBV7-6 and TRBJ2-5): GAGVSQSPRYKVTKRGQDVALRCDPISGHVSLYWYRQALGQGPEFLTYFNYEAQQDKSGLPNDRFSAERPEGSISTLTIQRTEQRDSAMYRCASSLFGEETQYFGPGTRLLVL.